Below are 21 T cell receptor beta chains sequenced from a single sample in a study of blood T cell repertoires in COVID-19. The method was immunoSEQ multiplex PCR; TCRdb's version includes in-frame clones alone and lacks a portion of them. The table shows some 170,000 clones, with 70% to 85% occurring only once. Sequenced material: PBMCs or T cells enriched from blood (not recorded which). These receptor sequences come from a man aged 50-59 years who had recovered from COVID-19.

The J gene is TRBJ2-5, the V gene TRBV2, with TRBD1 matching 12 bases. Germline lookup yields CDR1 SNHLY and CDR2 FYNNEI. Losses at the gene ends were 7 bases for V and 5 bases for J; bases not matched to a gene: 8. The CDR3 is 15 residues long. The CDR3, as DNA: TGTGCCAGCACGGGACAGGGGGCGAAAGGGGAGACCCAGTACTTC. Amino acid sequence: CASTGQGAKGETQYF.

The V and J genes are TRBV11-2 and TRBJ2-7, with D perhaps TRBD1 (6 bases). This CDR3 region has 15 residues. Between the trimmed V and J ends, which lost 5 bases and 0 bases, there was a span of 14 bases. The V gene's germline CDR1 is SGHAT and CDR2 FQNNGV. CDR3 coding DNA: TGTGCCAGCAGCAACACAGGGTCAAGCTCCTACGAGCAGTACTTC. As protein: CASSNTGSSSYEQYF.

The gene calls are TRBV7-9 and TRBJ2-3; TRBD2 aligns across 8 bases. Trimming at V came to 1 base and at J to 5 bases, leaving 2 bases not matched to a gene. Germline CDR1 and CDR2: SEHNR and FQNEAQ (reference sequence). The CDR3 extends over 14 amino acids. The CDR3 is CASSLGGGIDTQYF. The DNA of the CDR3 is TGTGCCAGCAGCTTAGGCGGGGGGATAGATACGCAGTATTTT.

This clone was counted once. This rearrangement joins TRBV7-9 to TRBJ2-2, with D hard to call. In germline, CDR1 is SEHNR, CDR2 FQNEAQ (reference sequence). CDR3 size: 15 residues. Trimming took 5 bases from V and 1 from J, leaving 11 bases between them. The CDR3 is CASSPTTGNTGELFF. The CDR3 bases are TGTGCCAGCAGCCCCACGACGGGGAACACCGGGGAGCTGTTTTTT.

The genes are TRBV30 and TRBJ2-5, with a possible D match to TRBD1 (6 bases). Germline CDR1 reads GTSNPN; CDR2 reads SVGIG (reference sequence). Trimming shortened V by 4 bases and J by 1 base, and 10 bases separated the two germline ends. The CDR3 spans 13 residues. The CDR3: CAWNVGAQETQYF. For the CDR3, the DNA is TGTGCCTGGAATGTGGGGGCCCAAGAGACCCAGTACTTC.

This chain uses TRBV6-1 with TRBJ1-2; TRBD1 might be the D (5 bases). V lost 2 bases, J lost 6 bases, and 7 bases lay in between. The CDR3 sequence is 12 residues long. The germline gives CDR1 MNHNS, CDR2 SASEGT. CDR3 in amino acids: CASSETRDGYTF. CDR3 DNA sequence: TGTGCCAGCAGTGAAACCAGGGATGGCTACACCTTC.

The gene calls are TRBV7-2 and TRBJ1-2; 10 bases are a match to TRBD1. The V segment lost 6 bases and the J segment 8 bases; nucleotides outside the gene matches: 9. The CDR3 totals 14 residues. The germline gives CDR1 SGHTA, CDR2 FQGNSA. CDR3 residues: CASRPTGGGRGYTF. CDR3 coding DNA: TGTGCCAGCAGGCCGACAGGGGGCGGACGAGGCTACACCTTC.

The V and J genes are TRBV7-2 and TRBJ2-7, with 8 bases aligning to TRBD2. V trimming: 3 bases; J trimming: 0 bases; junction bases outside the gene matches: 10. Looked up from germline, CDR1 is SGHTA and CDR2 is FQGNSA. The CDR3 has 17 amino acids. The CDR3 is CASSFTSGSTISYEQYF. The CDR3 bases are TGTGCCAGCAGCTTTACTAGCGGATCTACTATCTCCTACGAGCAGTACTTC.

This chain uses TRBV6-5 with TRBJ2-3; 10 positions agree with TRBD2. Germline-derived CDR1 and CDR2 are MNHEY and SVGAGI. The junction had 5 bases not matched to a gene; V was cut back by 8 bases and J by 0 bases. The CDR3 loop spans 15 amino acids. This CDR3 reads CASSVGLASTDTQYF. The CDR3 coding sequence is TGTGCCAGCTCAGTGGGACTAGCGAGCACAGATACGCAGTATTTT.

This clone appeared once. The V call is TRBV7-8, the J call TRBJ2-2; 12 bases fit TRBD2. Germline CDR1 is SGHVS and CDR2 is FQNEAQ. This CDR3 spans 17 amino acids. V was pared by 3 bases and J by 4 bases, with 6 bases of the junction left unmatched. The CDR3 region has the DNA TGTGCCAGCAGCTTCGCTAGCGGGGGGGCGGGCACCGGGGAGCTGTTTTTT. Translating it yields CASSFASGGAGTGELFF.

The chain employs TRBV7-9 and TRBJ1-6, with D uncertain. This CDR3 contains 17 residues. V dropped 5 bases and J dropped 0 bases, with 14 bases sitting between them. Germline CDR1 is SEHNR and CDR2 is FQNEAQ (reference sequence). The CDR3 DNA reads TGTGCCAGCAGCCCCAGTAGCCCGAGCTCCTATAATTCACCCCTCCACTTT. Protein product: CASSPSSPSSYNSPLHF.

The chain joins TRBV12-3 or TRBV12-4 to TRBJ2-7; TRBD1 matches 7 bases. J gave up 3 bases and V 3 bases, and 2 bases lay outside the gene matches. This CDR3 is 13 amino acids long. The CDR3: CASSLGQSYEQYF. The DNA of the CDR3 is TGTGCCAGCAGTTTGGGACAGAGCTACGAGCAGTACTTC.

The V gene is TRBV7-8, the J gene TRBJ1-2; 8 positions match TRBD1. V trimming: 5 bases; J trimming: 8 bases; junction bases outside the gene matches: 16. The CDR3 covers 16 residues. From germline, CDR1 is SGHVS and CDR2 FQNEAQ. CDR3 DNA: TGTGCCAGCAGCCAAAGGGGGGTGGGACAGGAGGGAGGCTACACCTTC. Protein: CASSQRGVGQEGGYTF.

Details on this clone: This specimen includes other DNA sequences encoding the same CDR3. The chain recombines TRBV5-6 with TRBJ2-7; 12 nucleotides agree with TRBD1. The CDR3 is 16 amino acids. Germline values: CDR1 SGHDT, CDR2 YYEEEE. J lost 1 base, V lost 2 bases, and 4 bases had no gene match. The CDR3 DNA is TGTGCCAGCAGCTTACCGGGACAGGGGGCATCCTACGAGCAGTACTTC. This gives the protein CASSLPGQGASYEQYF.

This chain joins TRBV3-1 (or the pseudogene TRBV3-2) and TRBJ1-2, with D perhaps TRBD1 (5 bases). V was shortened by 3 bases and J by 1 base, with 12 bases between the two germline ends. In germline, CDR1 is LGHDT, CDR2 YNNKEL (reference sequence). This CDR3 has 15 amino acids. This chain's CDR3 is CASSHSRVLNYGYTF. The CDR3 nucleotides are TGTGCCAGCAGCCACAGCAGGGTCCTTAACTATGGCTACACCTTC.

The chain recombines TRBV4-1 with TRBJ2-7; 9 bases match TRBD1. The V and J ends lost 0 bases and 3 bases, in that order; junction bases with no gene match: 9. Germline CDR1 reads MGHRA; CDR2 reads YSYEKL. CDR3 size: 17 residues. The CDR3 here is CASSQDSGTGRDYEQYF. The CDR3 bases are TGCGCCAGCAGCCAAGACAGCGGGACAGGGAGGGACTACGAGCAGTACTTC.

The CDR3 region is CASSWGQGDNQPQHF. DNA for the CDR3: TGTGCCAGCAGTTGGGGACAGGGGGACAATCAGCCCCAGCATTTT. The chain uses TRBV6-5 and TRBJ1-5, with 11 bases that match TRBD1. The germline V gene has CDR1 MNHEY and CDR2 SVGAGI. The CDR3 totals 15 residues. With V trimmed by 4 bases and J by 3 bases, 2 bases remained unmatched.

The V and J genes are TRBV12-3 or TRBV12-4 and TRBJ1-1, with 7 bases identical to TRBD1. The CDR3 loop spans 12 amino acids. V trimming: 5 bases; J trimming: 8 bases; junction bases outside the gene matches: 5. CDR3 sequence reads: CASSRQGREAFF. The DNA for the CDR3 is TGTGCCAGCAGTAGACAGGGACGGGAAGCTTTCTTT.

The chain uses TRBV19 and TRBJ2-2; 9 bases agree with TRBD1. Trimming at V came to 5 bases and at J to 6 bases, leaving 4 bases not matched to a gene. Per germline, CDR1 LNHDA and CDR2 SQIVND (reference sequence). The CDR3 length is 14 residues. The CDR3 region has the DNA TGTGCCAGTAGTCTTGGACAGGGGTCCGGGGAGCTGTTTTTT. It codes for CASSLGQGSGELFF.

The chain links TRBV12-3 or TRBV12-4 to TRBJ1-5, with TRBD1 matching 10 bases. The CDR3 is 13 amino acids. Germline trimming cut 7 bases from V and 7 bases from J; bases unmatched to any gene: 4. CDR3: CASNRDRGQPQHF. The CDR3, as DNA: TGTGCCAGCAACCGGGACAGGGGACAGCCCCAGCATTTT.

This chain uses TRBV14 with TRBJ1-6; the D is unclear. From germline, CDR1 is SGHDN and CDR2 FVKESK. The ends were cut back, 1 base at V and 14 bases at J, with 9 bases in the middle. This CDR3 has 12 amino acids. The DNA for the CDR3 is TGTGCCAGCAGCCAAGTTAGTTCTACCCTCCACTTT. This translates into CASSQVSSTLHF.